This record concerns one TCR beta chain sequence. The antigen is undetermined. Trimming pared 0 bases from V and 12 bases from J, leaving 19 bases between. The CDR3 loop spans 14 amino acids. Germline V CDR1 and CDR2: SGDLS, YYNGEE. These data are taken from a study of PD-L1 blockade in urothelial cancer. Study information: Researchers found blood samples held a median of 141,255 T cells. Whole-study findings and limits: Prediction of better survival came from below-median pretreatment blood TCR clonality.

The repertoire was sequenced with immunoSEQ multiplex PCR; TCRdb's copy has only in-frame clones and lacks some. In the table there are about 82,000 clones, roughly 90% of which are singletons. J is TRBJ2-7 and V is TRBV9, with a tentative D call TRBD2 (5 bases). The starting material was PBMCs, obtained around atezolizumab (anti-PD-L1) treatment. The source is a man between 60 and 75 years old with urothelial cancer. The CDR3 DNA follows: TGTGCCAGCAGCGTAGCGTTACAGACCTCCGAGGGGTACTTC. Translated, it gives CASSVALQTSEGYF.